The entry below gives a single T cell receptor (beta chain) sequence along with its context. These data are taken from a study of cytomegalovirus exposure and HLA in healthy donors. CDR3 length: 16 residues. Trimming shortened V by 4 bases and J by 5 bases, and 20 bases separated the two germline ends. CDR1 and CDR2 from the germline V gene are SGHTS and YDEGEE. The PCR was carried out with 60 Vbeta primers and 13 Jbeta primers. Clones were sequenced by immunoSEQ multiplex PCR, and TCRdb holds only the in-frame ones, with some missing. The sample yields approximately 150,000 clones, 68% seen once. Sequenced input: PBMCs. The chain is built from TRBV5-8 and TRBJ2-3; D might be TRBD2 (6 bases). This TCR was sampled from a middle-aged man in good health and CMV-seronegative. The CDR3 bases are TGTGCCAGCAGCCCACGGGCAGGCGGGGCGATAGATACGCAGTATTTT. Its translation is CASSPRAGGAIDTQYF.